This T cell receptor beta chain was obtained from a study of blood T cell repertoires in COVID-19 (dated by TCRdb to the early 2020s). Looking at the study overall: The collaborator samples originated in the United States, Italy and Spain and spanned the acute and convalescent phases of COVID-19. The prospective study material was composed of cDNA or gDNA derived from T cells, B-cell-depleted T cells, or PBMCs. HLA class I and class II types, where available, came from metadata supplied by the sample provider rather than from assay-based typing. The repertoires were made available in a free public database intended to serve as a resource for research on the immune response to SARS-CoV-2. Subjects who had been exposed to COVID-19, were actively infected with it, or had recovered from it provided the deeply sampled blood TCRbeta repertoires that made up the dataset. The sample metadata nearly always contained a de-identified subject ID, COVID-19 status, age in years and sex. Samples came from the ongoing ImmuneRACE study (first 160 participants) plus 1,254 subjects from 6 global collaborators.

Results and caveats for the whole study, not just this receptor: Clinical and demographic metadata were provided uncurated, with the amount varying by source and participant.

The immunoSEQ Assay, a bias-controlled multiplex PCR, was used to amplify TCRbeta CDR3 regions from genomic DNA. Per the source publication's procedure: Within the assay, amplification of reference gene primers was used to estimate how many nucleated cells each sample contained. Sequence reads were collapsed and filtered to measure the absolute abundance of every unique TCRbeta CDR3 rearrangement. Productive Simpson clonality was computed per sample as the square root of Simpson's diversity index over productive rearrangements. TCRdb retrieved this table from immuneACCESS and kept in-frame rearrangements only. Not all clones are present; in checked studies, unresolved V genes account for under half, and no reason is known for the remainder. The V and J calls and the clone size are those of that table, but D and trimming were determined from the DNA. Recorded for this sample are hundreds of thousands of clones; around 86% of them occurred a single time. The ten biggest clones cover roughly 3% of the sample.

Collaborating institutions collected whole blood in K2EDTA tubes following their own protocols. For TCRbeta analysis, collaborators shipped samples in one of three forms: frozen whole blood, isolated PBMCs, or DNA extracted from either of those sample types. Turning to this clone: No cognate antigen has been identified for it. The sample holds no much larger clone one base away, and base qualities are not on file.

CDR1 SGHRS and CDR2 YFSETQ were looked up in the germline V gene. Germline trimming amounts to 1 base on V and 2 bases on J, with 3 as the count of junction bases outside the gene matches. The CDR3 numbers 16 residues from cysteine through phenylalanine. The retained sequence is limited to the CDR3, 48 bases, with the frame set at the first base. Material for sequencing was peripheral blood. The sequence is built from TRBV5-1 and TRBJ2-2; the central 9 bases match TRBD1. This sequence originates from a man in his fifties or sixties with acute or convalescent COVID-19. The CDR3 has the sequence CASSLRDRDNTGELFF. The bases read TGCGCCAGCAGCTTGAGGGACAGGGATAACACCGGGGAGCTGTTTTTT.